The clone carrying this TCR beta chain was seen many times. Antigen specificity is unknown. Germline CDR1 DFQATT, CDR2 SNEGSKA (reference sequence). This CDR3 contains 14 residues. The V and J ends lost 4 bases and 7 bases respectively, with 17 bases between them. Indicated time point: newly diagnosed GD, antithyroid drugs for less than 3 months. Extracted RNA from PBMCs served as the source of the TCR library. These data come from a study of regulatory T cells in long-lasting Graves disease. Both iRepertoire HTBI primers and Arm-PCR of CDR3 regions were used to build the TCR beta libraries. Per the authors' pipeline: Sample data revealed under 75 TRBV and 12 to 15 TRBJ segments. MiXCR, applied by TCRdb to the multiplex PCR reads, yields one record per CDR3 protein. The V and J calls here are based on TCRdb, not the publication. This sample has under 300,000 distinct CDR3 sequences, with 15% to 20% found just once.

Study-level results: Favoring TRBV28, TRBJ1-2 and TRBJ2-5 was a feature seen in persistent disease.

These data also formed part of another study, on T cells in Graves' hyperthyroidism and ophthalmopathy.

V is TRBV20-1 and J is TRBJ1-5, with a possible D match to TRBD1 (6 bases). Sequencing used peripheral blood mononuclear cells (PBMCs), obtained at new diagnosis, from a patient treated with antithyroid drugs. The TCR sequence derives from a woman in her twenties or thirties with Graves disease. CDR3 DNA: TGCAGTGCTAAGGAGGGGGGGCCCGGGCAGCCCCAGCATTTT. This encodes CSAKEGGPGQPQHF.